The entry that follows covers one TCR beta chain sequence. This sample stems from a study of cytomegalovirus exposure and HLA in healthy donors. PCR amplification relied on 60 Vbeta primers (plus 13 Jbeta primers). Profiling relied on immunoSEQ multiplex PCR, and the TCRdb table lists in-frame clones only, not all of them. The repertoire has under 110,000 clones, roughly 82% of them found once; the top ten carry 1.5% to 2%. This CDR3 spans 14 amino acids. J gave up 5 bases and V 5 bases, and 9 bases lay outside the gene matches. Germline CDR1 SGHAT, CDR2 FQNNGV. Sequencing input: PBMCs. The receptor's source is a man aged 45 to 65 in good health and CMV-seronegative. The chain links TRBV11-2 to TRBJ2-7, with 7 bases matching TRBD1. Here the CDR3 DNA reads TGTGCCAGCAGCCCCGACAGGGTTTGGAACGAGCAGTACGTC. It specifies CASSPDRVWNEQYV.